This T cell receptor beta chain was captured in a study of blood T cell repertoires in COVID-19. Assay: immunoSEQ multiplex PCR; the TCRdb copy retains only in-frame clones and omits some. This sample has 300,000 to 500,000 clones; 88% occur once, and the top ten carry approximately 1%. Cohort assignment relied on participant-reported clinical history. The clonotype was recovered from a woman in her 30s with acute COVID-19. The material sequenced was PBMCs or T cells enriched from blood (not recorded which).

This CDR3 reads CASSLEPTGSGNQPQHF. CDR3 nucleotide sequence: TGTGCCAGCAGTTTAGAACCTACAGGGTCGGGGAATCAGCCCCAGCATTTT. The chain recombines TRBV28 with TRBJ1-5, with D maybe TRBD1 (6 bases). Deletions cut 2 bases from V and 4 bases from J, with 18 bases between. The CDR3 sequence is 17 residues long. Germline CDR1 reads MDHEN; CDR2 reads SYDVKM.